The T cell receptor beta chain described here comes from a study of cytomegalovirus exposure and HLA in healthy donors (dated by TCRdb to about 2017). Study-wide context: According to a later analysis, the 120 or so validation repertoires were produced on the same platform as the roughly 600 repertoires of the first cohort. Along with the approximately 650-subject first cohort, a separate validation cohort of over 90 different subjects was used. High-throughput TCR immunosequencing, statistical association of individual TCRs with disease status, and machine learning were combined to predict cytomegalovirus infection status. The aim of the study was to test whether cataloging public T cell receptors could identify signatures of past pathogen exposure.

Donors formed part of the validation cohort, which comprised about 120 subjects and was distinct from the first cohort of fewer than 750 subjects. Deletion took 1 base off V and 1 base off J, with a span of 7 bases between the germline ends. The CDR3 runs 14 residues from the cysteine to the phenylalanine. Solely the CDR3 DNA is kept, with 42 bases framed from the first base. CDR1 is given as SGHAT and CDR2 as FQNNGV, both from the germline V gene. As regards this clone: Its cognate antigen has yet to be identified. Base qualities were left out, and no much larger clone turns up one base away.

The research as a whole found: In a later analysis, TCRs clustered in the first cohort were found to also tend to co-occur in the 120 validation repertoires, with 85% to 95% of cluster scores above 0. The authors suggested that the approach could potentially be generalized to other disease states and immunological phenotypes. A total of fewer than 200 TCR beta chains were listed by the study as associated with cytomegalovirus. The classifier was reported to diagnose cytomegalovirus status with high specificity and sensitivity in both the original and validation cohorts. Across donors, most TCR sequences were observed very rarely, whereas some public TCRs were present in many individuals. A later analysis lacked HLA typing for the validation cohort, so it scored co-occurrence in that cohort across all 120 or so repertoires. A few of the identified cytomegalovirus-associated TCR beta chains were confirmed in vitro to be specific for cytomegalovirus antigens.

Library construction relied on the immunoSEQ multiplex PCR assay. The published analysis was carried out like this. A statistical classification framework was developed to diagnose cytomegalovirus status using the catalog of TCR beta chain sequences. TCRdb took over this immuneACCESS table, retaining in-frame rearrangements with V and J assigned. Such tables are incomplete; in checked studies, under half of the missing clones stem from an unresolved V gene, and the remainder is unexplained. The V and J calls and clone size are taken from that table; D and trimming were inferred from the DNA. This sample comprises tens of thousands of clones, 96% of them detected only once. The ten biggest clones cover around 1.6% of the sample.

Material: PBMCs. This TCR was sampled from a man between 18 and 29 years old in good health and CMV-seropositive. The chain was built from TRBV11-2 and TRBJ1-1; a tentative D match to TRBD1 spans 6 bases. CDR3 reads: CASSLGQENTEAFF. In nucleotides, the sequence is TGTGCCAGCAGCTTAGGACAGGAGAACACTGAAGCTTTCTTT.